What follows is one TCR beta chain and its context. This sample is part of a study of beta chain features in type 1 diabetes. As every portion of the isolated RNA was reverse transcribed, the sequencing read expressed TCRB transcripts. Libraries were prepared by immunoSEQ multiplex PCR; TCRdb keeps only in-frame clonotypes and omits some of them. Of 310,000 or so clones in the sample, less than 9.5% were seen once. V was pared by 2 bases and J by 2 bases, with 20 bases between. This CDR3 is 18 amino acids long. Germline V CDR1 and CDR2: MNHEY, SMNVEV (reference sequence). The chain employs TRBV27 and TRBJ2-3, with TRBD1 as a possible D gene (6 bases). The receptor's source is a woman younger than 30 in good health. The source material was central memory CD4+ T cells from blood. CDR3 nucleotides: TGTGCCAGCAGTTTAAGGTTGAGGGACACTACGATCACAGATACGCAGTATTTT. This gives the protein CASSLRLRDTTITDTQYF.